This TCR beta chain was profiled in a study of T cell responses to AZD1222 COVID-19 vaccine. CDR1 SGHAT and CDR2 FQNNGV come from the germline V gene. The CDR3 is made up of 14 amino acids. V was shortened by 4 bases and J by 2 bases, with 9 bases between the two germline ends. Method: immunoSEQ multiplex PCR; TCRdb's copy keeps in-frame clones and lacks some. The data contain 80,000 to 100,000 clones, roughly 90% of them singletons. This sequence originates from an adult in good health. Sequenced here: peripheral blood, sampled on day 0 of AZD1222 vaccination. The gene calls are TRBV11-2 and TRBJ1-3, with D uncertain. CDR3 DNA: TGTGCCAGCAGCTCCAGTAAGACTGGAAACACCATATATTTT. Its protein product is CASSSSKTGNTIYF.